These 26 T cell receptor beta chains originate from one sample sequenced in a study of T cell responses to AZD1222 COVID-19 vaccine. Produced via immunoSEQ multiplex PCR; TCRdb's table is partial and in-frame only. The table shows 45,000 to 55,000 clones, with around four fifths occurring only once. The starting material was peripheral blood, obtained on day 0 of AZD1222 vaccination. The receptors stem from an adult in good health.

V is TRBV2 and J is TRBJ2-7; no firm D call. From germline, CDR1 is SNHLY and CDR2 FYNNEI. The CDR3 consists of 11 residues. The V end lost 5 bases, the J end lost 4 bases, and 6 bases lay between the germline ends. The CDR3 nucleotides read TGTGCCAGCAGTTATGATTACGAGCAGTACTTC. Protein product: CASSYDYEQYF.

The chain has TRBV3-1 (or the pseudogene TRBV3-2) and TRBJ1-6; D is unresolved. This CDR3 is built from 17 residues. Germline CDR1 and CDR2: LGHDT and YNNKEL (reference sequence). V was pared by 0 bases and J by 0 bases, with 9 bases between. The chain's CDR3 is CASSQDVRSSYNSPLHF. The CDR3 coding sequence is TGTGCCAGCAGCCAAGACGTCAGGAGCTCCTATAATTCACCCCTCCACTTT.

V usage is TRBV3-1 (or the pseudogene TRBV3-2) and J usage is TRBJ1-3; 7 bases agree with TRBD1. CDR3 length equals 18 residues. Germline trimming cut 0 bases from V and 0 bases from J; bases unmatched to any gene: 8. Germline lookup yields CDR1 LGHDT and CDR2 YNNKEL (reference sequence). For the CDR3, the DNA is TGTGCCAGCAGCCAAGAAGCAAGGACAGGCGTCTCTGGAAACACCATATATTTT. Translated: CASSQEARTGVSGNTIYF.

The chain has TRBV13 and TRBJ1-1; the D gene is possibly TRBD1 (5 bases). CDR1 and CDR2 (germline): PRHDT, FYEKMQ (reference sequence). This CDR3 has 11 residues. Deletions cut 5 bases from V and 8 bases from J, with 9 bases between. The DNA for the CDR3 is TGTGCCAGCAGCCGCGAGGGGGAAGCTTTCTTT. It encodes CASSREGEAFF.

The chain recombines TRBV18 with TRBJ2-1; no clear D. The CDR3 is 15 amino acids. With 3 bases removed from V and 0 bases from J, the gap between germline ends came to 9 bases. Germline V gene data show CDR1 as KGHSH and CDR2 as LQKENI. CDR3 region: CASSPDQSSYNEQFF. The DNA of the CDR3 is TGTGCCAGCTCACCTGACCAATCCTCCTACAATGAGCAGTTCTTC.

This chain links TRBV25-1 with TRBJ2-1; 9 bases agree with TRBD1. This CDR3 is 17 amino acids long. CDR1 MGHDK and CDR2 SYGVNS come from the germline V gene. J lost 7 bases, V lost 3 bases, and 13 bases had no gene match. The CDR3 sequence is CASSDSSGQGRLNEQFF. The CDR3 DNA sequence: TGTGCCAGCAGTGATTCCTCGGGACAGGGTAGGTTGAATGAGCAGTTCTTC. Based on the CDR3 plus reference TRBV25-1 and TRBJ2-1, the full variable domain is EADIYQTPRYLVIGTGKKITLECSQTMGHDKMYWYQQDPGMELHLIHYSYGVNSTEKGDLSSESTVSRIRTEHFPLTLESARPSHTSQYLCASSDSSGQGRLNEQFFGPGTRLTVL.

The CDR3 sequence is CASSDPAGGDEKLFF. DNA of the CDR3: TGTGCCAGCAGTGACCCGGCAGGGGGTGATGAAAAACTGTTTTTT. The genes are TRBV6-1 and TRBJ1-4; TRBD1 agrees at 7 bases. Germline CDR1 and CDR2: MNHNS and SASEGT. The CDR3 loop spans 15 amino acids. The ends lost 3 bases at V and 6 bases at J; junction bases unmatched: 7.

This chain uses TRBV14 with TRBJ2-1, with 10 bases aligning to TRBD2. The CDR3 has 16 amino acids. Trimming took 0 bases from V and 8 from J; bases not matched to a gene: 7. CDR1 and CDR2 (germline): SGHDN, FVKESK. Here the CDR3 reads CASSQDSSSGSHEQFF. CDR3 in DNA: TGTGCCAGCAGCCAAGATTCCTCTAGCGGGAGCCATGAGCAGTTCTTC. The variable domain in full, completed from reference TRBV14 and TRBJ2-1, reads EAGVTQFPSHSVIEKGQTVTLRCDPISGHDNLYWYRRVMGKEIKFLLHFVKESKQDESGMPNNRFLAERTGGTYSTLKVQPAELEDSGVYFCASSQDSSSGSHEQFFGPGTRLTVL.

This chain uses TRBV28 with TRBJ2-7, with 7 bases lining up with TRBD1. Losses at the gene ends were 5 bases for V and 4 bases for J; bases not matched to a gene: 11. The CDR3 runs to 15 residues. CDR1 is MDHEN, CDR2 SYDVKM, per germline. The CDR3 is CASSGFRDRRYEQYF. Here the CDR3 DNA reads TGTGCCAGCAGTGGGTTCCGGGACAGAAGATACGAGCAGTACTTC.

V is TRBV6-4 and J is TRBJ2-3, with 14 bases aligning to TRBD2. The V gene's germline CDR1 is MRHNA and CDR2 SNTAGT. V lost 5 bases to trimming and J lost 6 bases; unmatched junction nucleotides: 7. The CDR3 covers 16 residues. CDR3 amino acids: CASSLTTSGGADTQYF. The CDR3 DNA sequence: TGTGCCAGCAGTCTTACGACTAGCGGGGGGGCGGATACGCAGTATTTT.

The genes are TRBV10-3 and TRBJ1-3, with D unresolved. V lost 3 bases and J 2 bases, leaving 5 bases between the germline ends. CDR3 length: 13 amino acids. CDR1 and CDR2 (germline): ENHRY, SYGVKD. The CDR3 region has the DNA TGTGCCATCAGTGATTTTCCTGGAAACACCATATATTTT. Translating it yields CAISDFPGNTIYF.

The rearrangement links TRBV11-2 to TRBJ2-5; no clear D. V was trimmed by 3 bases and J by 2 bases, leaving 7 bases between them. Per germline, CDR1 SGHAT and CDR2 FQNNGV. The CDR3 contains 13 residues. CDR3 in DNA: TGTGCCAGCAGCTTCCGGAGACAAGAGACCCAGTACTTC. Translation: CASSFRRQETQYF.

This chain links TRBV28 with TRBJ1-5, with 8 positions matching TRBD1. CDR3 length: 16 residues. Germline V gene sequence: CDR1 MDHEN, CDR2 SYDVKM. The V and J ends lost 6 bases and 2 bases, in that order; junction bases with no gene match: 9. The CDR3 here is CASRPRTGYGNQPQHF. DNA for the CDR3: TGTGCCAGCAGGCCCCGGACAGGGTATGGCAATCAGCCCCAGCATTTT.

This clone appeared a few times. The J gene is TRBJ1-5, the V gene TRBV5-4; no clear D. CDR1 SGHNT and CDR2 YYREEE come from the germline V gene (reference sequence). CDR3 length equals 14 residues. The V gene lost 2 bases and the J gene lost 5 bases, with 11 bases spanning the gap. The CDR3 region is CASSLEGADQPQHF. The CDR3 DNA follows: TGTGCCAGCAGCTTAGAGGGCGCGGATCAGCCCCAGCATTTT.

The chain carries TRBV28 and TRBJ2-3; 8 positions agree with TRBD1. Looked up from germline, CDR1 is MDHEN and CDR2 is SYDVKM. The CDR3 is made up of 14 amino acids. V dropped 9 bases and J dropped 4; count of bases not matched to a gene: 9. CDR3 amino acids: CARCRGHRPDTQYF. In DNA, the CDR3 is TGTGCCAGGTGCAGGGGGCACCGGCCAGATACGCAGTATTTT.

The rearrangement joins TRBV6-4 to TRBJ2-3; 8 nucleotides line up with TRBD2. CDR1 MRHNA and CDR2 SNTAGT come from the germline V gene. The CDR3 is made up of 15 amino acids. Trimming at V came to 5 bases and at J to 5 bases, leaving 9 bases not matched to a gene. The CDR3 DNA follows: TGTGCCAGCAGTACTAGCGGTAACACGGGAGATACGCAGTATTTT. Translating it yields CASSTSGNTGDTQYF.

The chain uses TRBV4-1 and TRBJ2-7; 9 bases are shared with TRBD1. This CDR3 comprises 16 residues. V dropped 0 bases and J dropped 3; count of bases not matched to a gene: 6. Germline-derived CDR1 and CDR2 are MGHRA and YSYEKL. CDR3 amino acids: CASSQESGTGNYEQYF. DNA for the CDR3: TGCGCCAGCAGCCAAGAATCGGGGACAGGGAACTACGAGCAGTACTTC.

This chain uses TRBV27 with TRBJ2-7, with 7 bases matching TRBD1. CDR1 and CDR2 (germline): MNHEY, SMNVEV (reference sequence). The CDR3 is 15 amino acids. The J segment lost 7 bases and the V segment lost 0 bases, leaving 9 bases of the junction unmatched. Written as DNA, the CDR3 is TGTGCCAGCAGTTTATCGGCACCGGCAGGGGGAGAGCAGTACTTC. Protein product: CASSLSAPAGGEQYF.

V gene TRBV30 combines with J gene TRBJ2-1; TRBD1 matches 8 bases. Trimming cost V 0 bases and J 6 bases; bases outside gene matches: 4. The CDR3 runs 14 residues. Germline V gives CDR1 GTSNPN, CDR2 SVGIG (reference sequence). In nucleotides, the CDR3 is TGTGCCTGGAGTGTACTCGGGACAGGCAATGAGCAGTTCTTC. Protein sequence: CAWSVLGTGNEQFF.

The CDR3 sequence is CASRPGLNTEAFF. As DNA, the CDR3 is TGTGCCAGCAGACCGGGTCTTAACACTGAAGCTTTCTTT. This sequence joins TRBV27 and TRBJ1-1; D unclear. Trimming removed 6 bases at V and 2 bases at J, with 10 bases between. The CDR3 is 13 amino acids. The V gene's germline CDR1 is MNHEY and CDR2 SMNVEV (reference sequence).

This chain links TRBV7-2 with TRBJ2-7; maybe TRBD1 (5 bases). CDR1 is SGHTA and CDR2 is FQGNSA in the germline V gene. Between the trimmed V and J ends, which lost 3 bases and 3 bases, there was a span of 9 bases. CDR3 length equals 13 residues. CDR3 DNA: TGTGCCAGCAGCTTGGACACTGACTACGAGCAGTACTTC. Its translation is CASSLDTDYEQYF.

V is TRBV9 and J is TRBJ2-2, with D uncertain. Trimming pared 4 bases from V and 2 bases from J, leaving 9 bases between. The length of the CDR3 is 14 residues. Germline CDR1 reads SGDLS; CDR2 reads YYNGEE. As DNA, the CDR3 is TGTGCCAGCAGCCCCGGACCTAACACCGGGGAGCTGTTTTTT. Protein product: CASSPGPNTGELFF.

This clone was found a few times. This rearrangement joins TRBV5-4 to TRBJ1-4, with 7 bases that match TRBD1. CDR1 and CDR2 from the germline V gene are SGHNT and YYREEE (reference sequence). Germline trimming cut 3 bases from V and 8 bases from J; bases unmatched to any gene: 7. The CDR3 totals 14 residues. CDR3 in DNA: TGTGCCAGCAGCTCCCGGACAGGCGAGGAAAAACTGTTTTTT. Protein: CASSSRTGEEKLFF.

This clone showed up just a few times. The chain combines TRBV28 with TRBJ1-5; TRBD1 agrees at 7 bases. V lost 5 bases and J lost 3; bases outside the gene matches: 7. Germline V CDR1 and CDR2: MDHEN, SYDVKM. The CDR3 extends over 15 amino acids. The CDR3 region is CASSELTGDNQPQHF. The CDR3 region has the DNA TGTGCCAGCAGTGAATTAACAGGGGACAATCAGCCCCAGCATTTT.

In this sample, this clone turned up once. The CDR3 DNA reads as TGTGCCAGCGCCCTGGGCAAAGGGCCCACTGAAGCTTTCTTT. Protein sequence: CASALGKGPTEAFF. The chain is built from TRBV27 and TRBJ1-1; D uncertain. The CDR3 is 14 amino acids. Trimming removed 8 bases from V and 4 bases from J, with 17 bases in between. Germline V lookup: CDR1 MNHEY, CDR2 SMNVEV (reference sequence).

The chain employs TRBV19 and TRBJ2-2; D remains ambiguous. Germline V gene lookup returns CDR1 LNHDA and CDR2 SQIVND (reference sequence). Trimming took off 4 bases at V and 1 base at J, with 16 bases between the two ends. CDR3 length equals 17 residues. This CDR3 is CASSSRLSALNTGELFF. For the CDR3, the DNA is TGTGCCAGTAGTAGCAGGTTGTCGGCCCTGAACACCGGGGAGCTGTTTTTT.